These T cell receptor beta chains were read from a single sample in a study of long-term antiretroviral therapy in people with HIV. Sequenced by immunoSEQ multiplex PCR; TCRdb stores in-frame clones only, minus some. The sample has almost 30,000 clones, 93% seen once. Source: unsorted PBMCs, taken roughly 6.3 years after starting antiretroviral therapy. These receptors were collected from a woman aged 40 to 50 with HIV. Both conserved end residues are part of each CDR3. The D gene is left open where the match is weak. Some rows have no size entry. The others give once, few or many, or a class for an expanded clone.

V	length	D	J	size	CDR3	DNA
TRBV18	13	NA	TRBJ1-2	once	CASSPPDNYGYTF	TGTGCCAGCTCACCTCCAGATAACTATGGCTACACCTTC
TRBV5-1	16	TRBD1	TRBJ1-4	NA	CASSLGGQAANEKLFF	TGCGCCAGCAGCTTGGGGGGACAGGCAGCAAATGAAAAACTGTTTTTT
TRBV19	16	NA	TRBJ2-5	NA	CASSMAPKATQETQYF	TGTGCCAGTAGTATGGCACCAAAGGCAACCCAAGAGACCCAGTACTTC
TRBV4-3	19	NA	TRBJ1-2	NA	CASSQDPSGGSSGAGGYTF	TGCGCCAGCAGCCAAGATCCCAGCGGCGGAAGCTCTGGAGCGGGTGGCTACACCTTC
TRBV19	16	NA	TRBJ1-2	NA	CASMKPVASGSYGYTF	TGTGCCAGTATGAAACCCGTCGCCAGCGGGTCCTATGGCTACACCTTC
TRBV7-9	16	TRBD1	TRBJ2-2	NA	CASSKATGGWTGELFF	TGTGCCAGCAGCAAAGCGACAGGGGGCTGGACCGGGGAGCTGTTTTTT
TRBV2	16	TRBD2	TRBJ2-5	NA	CASSSGTSGSQETQYF	TGTGCCAGCAGCTCCGGGACTAGCGGGTCCCAAGAGACCCAGTACTTC
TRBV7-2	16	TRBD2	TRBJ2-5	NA	CASSLAPSGGRETQYF	TGTGCCAGCAGCTTAGCCCCTAGCGGGGGGCGAGAGACCCAGTACTTC
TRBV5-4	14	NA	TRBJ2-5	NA	CASSLAGDVETQYF	TGTGCCAGCAGCTTGGCCGGGGATGTAGAGACCCAGTACTTC
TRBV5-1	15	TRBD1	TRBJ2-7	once	CASSFARTGVGEQYF	TGCGCCAGCAGCTTTGCAAGGACAGGAGTGGGCGAGCAGTACTTC
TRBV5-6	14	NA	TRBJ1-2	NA	CASTRQLIPYGYTF	TGTGCCAGCACGAGACAGCTGATTCCCTATGGCTACACCTTC
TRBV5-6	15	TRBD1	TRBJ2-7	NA	CASSLGTGTAYEQYF	TGTGCCAGCAGCTTGGGGACAGGGACCGCCTACGAGCAGTACTTC
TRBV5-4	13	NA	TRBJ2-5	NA	CASSFAGREGQYF	TGTGCCAGCAGCTTCGCGGGCCGAGAGGGCCAGTACTTC
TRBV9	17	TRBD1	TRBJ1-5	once	CASSVAVRQGKNQPQHF	TGTGCCAGCAGCGTAGCTGTTAGACAGGGGAAGAATCAGCCCCAGCATTTT
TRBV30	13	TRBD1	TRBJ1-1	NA	CAWSRQGPTEAFF	TGTGCCTGGAGTCGACAGGGTCCCACTGAAGCTTTCTTT